This TCR beta chain was profiled in a study of OX40 agonist ivuxolimab in advanced cancers. Across the whole study: Males comprised 70% to 85% of the group, whose mean age was approximately 62 years (range roughly 23 to 90). Study-wide findings and caveats: Partly responding patients at 0.1-3.0 mg/kg showed some of the smallest clonal expansion. More expanded clones were seen, on average, in CD8+ T cells than in CD4+.

On this clone: Antigen specificity is unknown.

Trimming stripped 4 bases from V and 4 bases from J, with 20 bases between. The CDR3 spans 16 residues. Per germline, CDR1 SGHDT and CDR2 YYEEEE. Exclusion of a patient followed from autoimmune disease history or systemic immunosuppression. The data were produced by immunoSEQ multiplex PCR, yet TCRdb's version contains in-frame clones alone and is incomplete. The table lists 65,000 to 90,000 clones, 65% to 90% of them singletons. The J gene is TRBJ1-2, the V gene TRBV5-6; D is ambiguous. The source was CD4+ or CD8+ T cells sorted from blood, collected in a trial of the OX40 agonist ivuxolimab. This sequence originates from an adult with an advanced solid tumor such as melanoma, head and neck, liver or kidney cancer. The DNA for the CDR3 is TGTGCCAGCAGCCCCGGAGGGTTTCGCTCCCCCTATGGCTACACCTTC. Amino acid sequence: CASSPGGFRSPYGYTF.